Listed below are T cell receptor beta chains from one sample, sequenced in a study of response to subunit inactivated influenza vaccine. One entry per CDR3 protein, called by TCRdb with MiXCR from the RT-PCR reads. The sample holds some 500,000 distinct CDR3 sequences, about 15% seen once. Sequencing was performed on CD4+ T cells sorted from PBMCs, taken less than 30 months after vaccination. All receptors come from a man between 50 and 75 years old who received an inactivated influenza vaccine. The CDR3 runs from the conserved cysteine through the conserved F or W. A D gene is named only where the DNA matches it firmly. Size values are once, few and many counts, or a class for expanded clones, and some rows have none.

>TRBV12-3/TRBV12-4|13|TRBJ1-2|TRBD1|many
CASSAGTGFGYTF
TGTGCCAGCAGTGCCGGGACAGGGTTTGGCTACACCTTC
>TRBV18|14|TRBJ2-4|TRBD1|few
CASSPYGTENIQYF
TGTGCCAGCTCACCCTATGGGACAGAAAACATTCAGTACTTC
>TRBV12-3/TRBV12-4|13|TRBJ2-5|-|-
CASSLTRRETQYF
TGTGCCAGCAGTTTAACCAGGAGGGAGACCCAGTACTTC
>TRBV7-3|15|TRBJ2-1|TRBD1|-
CASSLTRDSGNEQFF
TGTGCCAGCAGCTTAACTCGGGACAGTGGGAATGAGCAGTTCTTC
>TRBV18|18|TRBJ1-5|-|-
CASSSRGLQDRGNQPQHF
TGTGCCAGCTCATCGAGAGGGTTGCAGGACCGTGGCAATCAGCCCCAGCATTTT
>TRBV20-1|15|TRBJ2-3|-|few
CSATASGATTDTQYF
TGCAGTGCTACCGCCTCAGGGGCCACTACTGATACGCAGTATTTT
>TRBV11-1|15|TRBJ2-5|-|-
CASSFGPASGETQYF
TGTGCCAGCAGCTTCGGGCCAGCCTCAGGAGAGACCCAGTACTTC
>TRBV5-6|17|TRBJ2-3|TRBD2|-
CASSRRRTSGTTDTQYF
TGTGCCAGCAGCCGCAGAAGGACTAGCGGGACCACAGATACGCAGTATTTT
>TRBV11-2|15|TRBJ2-7|-|few
CASRDPTGTTYEQYF
TGTGCCAGCAGGGACCCTACAGGGACCACTTACGAGCAGTACTTC
>TRBV6-1|16|TRBJ2-5|TRBD2|few
CASREGRAIVQETQYF
TGTGCCAGCAGGGAGGGGAGGGCCATCGTCCAAGAGACCCAGTACTTC
>TRBV29-1|13|TRBJ2-7|-|-
CSVAVAVTYEQYF
TGCAGCGTTGCGGTAGCGGTAACCTACGAGCAGTACTTC
>TRBV5-7|15|TRBJ2-1|TRBD1|few
CASSFPGQGAGEQFF
TGTGCCAGCAGCTTTCCGGGACAGGGGGCAGGTGAGCAGTTCTTC
>TRBV9|14|TRBJ2-4|-|-
CASRWGSAKNIQYF
TGTGCCAGCCGCTGGGGGAGTGCCAAAAACATTCAGTACTTC
>TRBV19|12|TRBJ2-2|-|-
CASSIDSGELFF
TGTGCCAGTAGTATAGATTCAGGGGAGCTGTTTTTT
>TRBV28|13|TRBJ1-6|-|-
CASNNRDNSPLHF
TGTGCCAGCAATAACAGGGATAATTCACCCCTCCACTTT
>TRBV7-2|13|TRBJ2-3|-|few
CASSFPDADTQYF
TGTGCCAGCAGCTTTCCAGACGCAGATACGCAGTATTTT
>TRBV5-1|16|TRBJ2-1|TRBD2|-
CASSSTPTSGSGEQFF
TGCGCCAGCAGCTCCACCCCGACTAGCGGGAGTGGTGAGCAGTTCTTC
>TRBV9|16|TRBJ2-1|TRBD1|-
CASSPGTGGDFNEQFF
TGTGCCAGCAGCCCCGGGACAGGGGGCGACTTTAATGAGCAGTTCTTC
>TRBV7-2|16|TRBJ1-3|-|-
CASSLGGPSSGNTIYF
TGTGCCAGCAGCTTAGGGGGACCCAGCTCTGGAAACACCATATATTTT
>TRBV10-3|15|TRBJ2-3|-|-
CAISEPHGGSDTQYF
TGTGCCATCAGTGAACCCCATGGGGGATCGGATACGCAGTATTTT
>TRBV6-2/TRBV6-3|15|TRBJ2-3|-|-
CASSLYGRQSDTQYF
TGTGCCAGCAGCTTATATGGGAGACAGTCAGATACGCAGTATTTT
>TRBV5-7|15|TRBJ1-2|-|few
CASSLCRASNYGYTF
TGTGCCAGCAGCTTGTGCAGGGCCTCGAATTATGGCTACACCTTC
>TRBV10-2|14|TRBJ1-4|-|many
CASSDGPTNEKLFF
TGCGCCAGCAGTGATGGTCCAACTAATGAAAAACTGTTTTTT
>TRBV27|16|TRBJ1-6|-|many
CASSSSGLSNNSPLHF
TGTGCCAGCAGTTCCTCAGGACTGTCAAATAATTCACCCCTCCACTTT
>TRBV3-1|16|TRBJ1-2|TRBD1|many
CASSRQLTGGWDGYTF
TGTGCCAGCAGCCGACAACTAACAGGGGGCTGGGATGGCTACACCTTC
>TRBV5-1|16|TRBJ1-4|-|-
CASSSGRGATNEKLFF
TGCGCCAGCAGCTCAGGTCGGGGCGCAACTAATGAAAAACTGTTTTTT
>TRBV9|15|TRBJ2-3|-|-
CASSVALATRDTQYF
TGTGCCAGCAGCGTAGCTCTAGCTACCAGGGATACGCAGTATTTT
>TRBV4-2|16|TRBJ1-6|TRBD1|-
CASSRPGGRGHSPLHF
TGTGCCAGCAGCCGCCCCGGCGGCAGGGGGCACTCACCCCTCCACTTT
>TRBV29-1|13|TRBJ2-7|-|many
CSVGGQYPTEQYF
TGCAGCGTTGGGGGCCAATACCCTACTGAGCAGTACTTC
>TRBV27|13|TRBJ1-1|-|few
CAIRDNLNTEAFF
TGTGCCATCCGGGACAACTTGAACACTGAAGCTTTCTTT
>TRBV6-5|16|TRBJ2-5|-|-
CASSYSAGRGQETQYF
TGTGCCAGCAGTTACTCGGCAGGGAGGGGGCAAGAGACCCAGTACTTC
>TRBV10-3|15|TRBJ2-7|TRBD2|-
CATLGLAGAGYEQYF
TGTGCCACGCTCGGACTAGCGGGAGCCGGGTACGAGCAGTACTTC
>TRBV20-1|14|TRBJ2-1|-|few
CSAKAGGAVYEQFF
TGCAGTGCAAAGGCAGGGGGGGCCGTCTATGAGCAGTTCTTC
>TRBV9|14|TRBJ2-5|-|few
CASSPNPGQETQYF
TGTGCCAGCAGCCCGAACCCGGGTCAGGAGACCCAGTACTTC
>TRBV19|16|TRBJ2-3|TRBD2|-
CASSRAGGRARDTQYF
TGTGCCAGTAGTAGAGCCGGCGGGAGGGCCAGAGATACGCAGTATTTT
>TRBV5-1|14|TRBJ2-4|-|-
CASSLTQAKNIQYF
TGCGCCAGCAGCTTGACACAAGCCAAAAACATTCAGTACTTC
>TRBV30|14|TRBJ2-3|TRBD1|-
CAWGRDRGTDTQYF
TGTGCCTGGGGACGGGACAGGGGAACAGATACGCAGTATTTT
>TRBV5-1|16|TRBJ2-3|-|-
CASSLGRGGASDTQYF
TGCGCCAGCAGCTTAGGGCGAGGGGGGGCCAGTGATACGCAGTATTTT
>TRBV29-1|11|TRBJ2-5|-|few
CSVGVEETQYF
TGCAGCGTTGGGGTTGAAGAGACCCAGTACTTC
>TRBV6-5|11|TRBJ2-5|-|few
CAIPAQETQYF
TGTGCCATCCCTGCCCAAGAGACCCAGTACTTC
>TRBV3-1|15|TRBJ2-3|-|few
CASSHQGTSTDTQYF
TGTGCCAGCAGCCATCAGGGAACCAGCACAGATACGCAGTATTTT
>TRBV2|15|TRBJ1-4|TRBD1|-
CASTSAGQGNEKLFF
TGTGCCAGCACTTCCGCAGGACAGGGGAATGAAAAACTGTTTTTT
>TRBV12-3/TRBV12-4|14|TRBJ2-5|-|few
CASSDQGREETQYF
TGTGCCAGCAGTGATCAGGGGCGGGAAGAGACCCAGTACTTC
>TRBV20-1|14|TRBJ2-7|TRBD1|-
CSARAGTGSYEQYF
TGCAGTGCTAGAGCCGGGACAGGCTCCTACGAGCAGTACTTC
>TRBV5-1|14|TRBJ1-3|-|few
CASSPGYSGNTIYF
TGCGCCAGCAGCCCTGGATACTCTGGAAACACCATATATTTT
>TRBV4-2|16|TRBJ1-4|-|-
CASSGRQAATNEKLFF
TGTGCCAGCAGCGGACGACAAGCCGCAACTAATGAAAAACTGTTTTTT
>TRBV5-1|16|TRBJ2-1|TRBD2|few
CASSRTSGGTYNEQFF
TGCGCCAGCAGCCGGACTAGCGGGGGGACCTACAATGAGCAGTTCTTC
>TRBV7-9|12|TRBJ1-1|-|-
CASSFDRRGAFF
TGTGCCAGCAGCTTCGACAGAAGGGGAGCTTTCTTT
>TRBV3-1|12|TRBJ2-4|-|-
CASSQGTNRQYF
TGTGCCAGCAGCCAGGGTACAAACCGCCAGTACTTC
>TRBV2|14|TRBJ1-2|TRBD1|-
CASKQGALVIGYTF
TGTGCCAGCAAACAGGGGGCCTTAGTTATTGGCTACACCTTC
>TRBV24-1|15|TRBJ2-1|-|-
CATTSTGSPYNEQFF
TGTGCCACCACCTCGACAGGATCCCCCTACAATGAGCAGTTCTTC
>TRBV7-2|15|TRBJ2-1|TRBD2|few
CASSSSGLAMGEQFF
TGTGCCAGCAGCTCGTCGGGACTAGCGATGGGTGAGCAGTTCTTC
>TRBV5-1|13|TRBJ2-1|-|few
CASSLAAQNEQFF
TGCGCCAGCAGCTTGGCCGCTCAGAATGAGCAGTTCTTC
>TRBV12-3/TRBV12-4|15|TRBJ1-5|-|-
CASSFSSQDNQPQHF
TGTGCCAGCAGTTTTTCTTCTCAGGACAATCAGCCCCAGCATTTT
>TRBV7-2|16|TRBJ2-3|TRBD2|-
CASSLASGSLTDTQYF
TGTGCCAGCAGCTTAGCTAGCGGGAGTTTGACAGATACGCAGTATTTT
>TRBV5-1|14|TRBJ1-4|-|once
CASSRVPTNEKLFF
TGCGCCAGCAGCCGGGTCCCAACTAATGAAAAACTGTTTTTT
>TRBV29-1|13|TRBJ2-5|-|few
CSVVGQGKETQYF
TGCAGCGTTGTGGGCCAGGGGAAAGAGACCCAGTACTTC
>TRBV10-3|14|TRBJ2-7|TRBD1|-
CAISVSGTGSEQYF
TGTGCCATCAGTGTGTCCGGGACAGGGAGCGAGCAGTACTTC